The clone carrying this T cell receptor beta chain was counted at least ten times. A single record per CDR3 protein comes from TCRdb applying MiXCR to the 5' RACE reads. The sample consists of about 48,000 distinct CDR3 sequences, about 10% of them appearing once. This entry belongs to a study of early T cells in non-severe SARS-CoV-2 infection. For the study at large: Sequenced material consisted of bulk RNA (from unsorted whole blood), and chains were unpaired.

V shed 5 bases, J shed 8 bases, and the junction held 4 bases outside the gene matches. In germline, CDR1 is KGHDR, CDR2 SFDVKD. The CDR3 spans 13 residues. The chain combines TRBV24-1 with TRBJ2-1; 8 bases are a match to TRBD2. The sample consisted of whole blood. The receptor was derived from an adult who was a healthcare worker with PCR-confirmed SARS-CoV-2 infection or an uninfected control (not recorded which). In nucleotides, the CDR3 is TGTGCCACCAGTGGCGGGAGGAGCGATGAGCAGTTCTTC. It specifies CATSGGRSDEQFF.